Shown below are 26 T cell receptor beta chains from a single sample sequenced in a study of Graves' ophthalmopathy and Graves' hyperthyroidism. As the template, RNA transcripts were used to amplify TCR beta CDR3 regions. The authors performed first-round RT-PCR with HTBI primers and then a second-round multiplex PCR. A single record per CDR3 protein comes from TCRdb applying MiXCR to the multiplex PCR reads. The profile shows 400,000 to 450,000 distinct CDR3 sequences, under 25% of them singletons. What was sequenced was peripheral blood. These receptors were obtained from a woman younger than 30 with stable Graves' hyperthyroidism.

This clonotype was detected many times. The chain has TRBV11-2 and TRBJ2-2, with D perhaps TRBD2 (6 bases). The germline V gene encodes CDR1 SGHAT and CDR2 FQNNGV. V was clipped by 4 bases and J by 4 bases, with 13 bases between them. The CDR3 spans 15 residues. This CDR3 reads CASSYLGLLTGELFF. DNA for the CDR3: TGTGCCAGCAGCTACCTAGGACTACTCACCGGGGAGCTGTTTTTT.

Points on this clonotype: A much larger clone is a single base away; this may be a read error. As the CDR3 is not closed by the conserved phenylalanine or tryptophan, this likely results from a read error. This sequence joins TRBV6-2 or TRBV6-3 and TRBJ2-3, with D perhaps TRBD1 (6 bases). There are 17 residues in the CDR3. CDR1 and CDR2 (germline): MNHEY, SVGEGT. V lost 6 bases and J lost 0, with 19 bases in between. Written as DNA, the CDR3 is TGTGCCAGCAGCCGAGGGACATCGATGCTAAGCACAGATACGCAGTATTTG. This gives the protein CASSRGTSMLSTDTQYL.

This clonotype showed up many times. The J gene is TRBJ1-1, the V gene TRBV24-1; D is uncertain. From germline, CDR1 is KGHDR and CDR2 SFDVKD. This CDR3 region has 14 residues. V was pared by 5 bases and J by 3 bases, with 12 bases between. The CDR3 sequence is CATSGATGDTEAFF. The CDR3 DNA sequence: TGTGCCACCAGTGGGGCAACCGGGGACACTGAAGCTTTCTTT.

This clonotype was seen at least ten times. This chain links TRBV6-5 with TRBJ1-5; D is ambiguous. V was pared by 2 bases and J by 2 bases, with 4 bases between. This CDR3 region has 13 residues. Germline V CDR1 and CDR2: MNHEY, SVGAGI. The CDR3 DNA sequence: TGTGCCAGCAGTTACGGTGGCAATCAGCCCCAGCATTTT. Protein: CASSYGGNQPQHF.

This clonotype came up many times. The gene calls are TRBV20-1 and TRBJ1-2; TRBD1 might be the D (5 bases). Germline CDR1 DFQATT, CDR2 SNEGSKA (reference sequence). CDR3 size: 15 residues. V dropped 1 base and J dropped 1 base, with 13 bases sitting between them. DNA for the CDR3: TGCAGTGCTAGAGGGGGGACTAGCGATAACTATGGCTACACCTTC. Translating it yields CSARGGTSDNYGYTF.

This clonotype was observed at least ten times. The chain employs TRBV10-3 and TRBJ2-2, with D perhaps matching TRBD1 (6 bases). The V and J ends lost 2 bases and 4 bases respectively, with 11 bases between them. This CDR3 is built from 15 residues. The germline V gene has CDR1 ENHRY and CDR2 SYGVKD. CDR3 nucleotides: TGTGCCATCAGTGAGAGGGACAAGTCCACCGGGGAGCTGTTTTTT. Translated: CAISERDKSTGELFF.

This clonotype was recorded many times. The V and J genes are TRBV6-2 or TRBV6-3 and TRBJ2-2, with TRBD2 identical over 9 bases. There are 15 residues in the CDR3. With V trimmed by 7 bases and J by 4 bases, 7 bases remained unmatched. Germline CDR1 and CDR2: MNHEY and SVGEGT. The CDR3 nucleotides read TGTGCCAGCAAACCCTGGCGGGAGGGCACCGGGGAGCTGTTTTTT. Its translation: CASKPWREGTGELFF.

This clonotype was detected many times. This sequence joins TRBV20-1 and TRBJ2-7; either TRBD1 or TRBD2 may fit D (5 bases each). The length of the CDR3 is 14 residues. Deletions cut 5 bases from V and 2 bases from J, with 16 bases between. Germline V CDR1 and CDR2: DFQATT, SNEGSKA (reference sequence). The DNA for the CDR3 is TGCAGTGCTGTGACGGGACGGCCACCCTACGAGCAGTACTTC. The encoded protein is CSAVTGRPPYEQYF.

This clonotype was seen repeatedly, ten times or more. J is TRBJ1-1 and V is TRBV4-1; D unclear. The germline V gene encodes CDR1 MGHRA and CDR2 YSYEKL. V was pared by 1 base and J by 0 bases, with 9 bases between. This CDR3 comprises 15 residues. Here the CDR3 DNA reads TGCGCCAGCAGCCAAGCCGTTTTTCTGAACACTGAAGCTTTCTTT. Its protein product is CASSQAVFLNTEAFF.

The chain recombines TRBV6-2 or TRBV6-3 with TRBJ2-7, with TRBD1 as a possible D gene (6 bases). The CDR3 has 15 residues. The V gene lost 4 bases and the J gene lost 3 bases, with 16 bases spanning the gap. Germline V gene data show CDR1 as MNHEY and CDR2 as SVGEGT. CDR3 loop: CASSSQTGSLYEQYF. CDR3 in DNA: TGTGCCAGCAGTTCGCAGACAGGATCTCTCTACGAGCAGTACTTC.

This sequence joins TRBV20-1 and TRBJ1-3, with D unclear. This CDR3 is 13 amino acids long. Trimming cost V 3 bases and J 2 bases, with 8 bases left between them. Germline V lookup: CDR1 DFQATT, CDR2 SNEGSKA (reference sequence). The CDR3 region is CSASEHAGNTIYF. CDR3 DNA sequence: TGCAGTGCTAGTGAGCACGCTGGAAACACCATATATTTT.

This clonotype was seen repeatedly, ten times or more. The CDR3 DNA reads as TGTGCCAGCAGCAGCATAGCATACGAGCAGTACTTC. It translates to CASSSIAYEQYF. The V call is TRBV5-6, the J call TRBJ2-7; D is undetermined. Germline assignment: CDR1 SGHDT and CDR2 YYEEEE. V was shortened by 4 bases and J by 4 bases, with 9 bases between the two germline ends. The CDR3 sequence is 12 residues long.

In this sample, this clonotype turned up many times. The gene calls are TRBV6-1 and TRBJ2-7; D tentatively fits TRBD1 or TRBD2 (5 bases each). In germline, CDR1 is MNHNS, CDR2 SASEGT. The CDR3 runs to 15 residues. The ends were cut back, 1 base at V and 6 bases at J, with 16 bases in the middle. CDR3 sequence reads: CASSEVGREPVEQYF. CDR3 sequence (DNA): TGTGCCAGCAGTGAAGTCGGCAGGGAGCCGGTCGAGCAGTACTTC.

In this sample, this clonotype turned up a few times. This chain links TRBV6-1 with TRBJ1-1, with D unresolved. Germline V gene lookup returns CDR1 MNHNS and CDR2 SASEGT. The CDR3 contains 9 residues. Trimming stripped 5 bases from V and 9 bases from J, with 4 bases between. The CDR3 reads CASSTKAFF. The DNA for the CDR3 is TGTGCCAGCAGTACTAAAGCTTTCTTT.

This clonotype was seen repeatedly, ten times or more. The V gene is TRBV30, the J gene TRBJ2-2; weak D call: TRBD2 (7 bases). The V end was cut by 0 bases, the J end by 6 bases, with 17 bases between. Per germline, CDR1 GTSNPN and CDR2 SVGIG (reference sequence). The CDR3 is 16 residues long. In DNA, the CDR3 is TGTGCCTGGAGTGTATGGGGGGGCGGTTTATCCGGGGAGCTGTTTTTT. Encoded protein: CAWSVWGGGLSGELFF.

This clonotype was recorded a few times. The chain carries TRBV12-3 or TRBV12-4 and TRBJ1-5, with D unclear. This CDR3 has 16 amino acids. V gave up 6 bases and J gave up 4 bases, with 19 bases separating them. CDR3 bases: TGTGCCAGCAGCCCGGCGACGCTAAGAATGAATCAGCCCCAGCATTTT. Amino acid sequence: CASSPATLRMNQPQHF.

This clonotype appeared many times. This rearrangement joins TRBV18 to TRBJ2-7; perhaps D is TRBD1 or TRBD2 (5 bases each). The V and J ends lost 4 bases and 2 bases respectively, with 12 bases between them. CDR1 KGHSH and CDR2 LQKENI come from the germline V gene. The CDR3 sequence is 14 residues long. The CDR3 spells CASSLRDGTYEQYF. Written as DNA, the CDR3 is TGTGCCAGCTCACTACGGGACGGGACCTACGAGCAGTACTTC. Full variable domain (outside the CDR3, taken from reference TRBV18 and TRBJ2-7): NAGVMQNPRHLVRRRGQEARLRCSPMKGHSHVYWYRQLPEEGLKFMVYLQKENIIDESGMPKERFSAEFPKEGPSILRIQQVVRGDSAAYFCASSLRDGTYEQYFGPGTRLTVT.

This clonotype has a count of ten or more. This sequence joins TRBV19 and TRBJ2-4; D is unclear. The V end was cut by 7 bases, the J end by 4 bases, with 14 bases between. The CDR3 loop spans 14 amino acids. Germline V gives CDR1 LNHDA, CDR2 SQIVND (reference sequence). DNA of the CDR3: TGTGCCAGTACCGACAATTTTTGGAAAAACATTCAGTACTTC. It codes for CASTDNFWKNIQYF.

This clonotype was detected many times. This sequence joins TRBV11-2 and TRBJ2-7, with 8 bases identical to TRBD2. Trimming took 5 bases from V and 5 from J; bases not matched to a gene: 11. This CDR3 spans 15 amino acids. CDR1 and CDR2 from the germline V gene are SGHAT and FQNNGV. CDR3 residues: CASSREGRGFDEQYF. The CDR3 DNA follows: TGTGCCAGCAGCCGGGAGGGCAGGGGCTTCGACGAGCAGTACTTC.

The chain couples TRBV27 to TRBJ2-2, with D uncertain. The CDR3 length is 13 residues. CDR1 is MNHEY, CDR2 SMNVEV, per germline (reference sequence). V was clipped by 6 bases and J by 6 bases, with 11 bases between them. The CDR3 sequence is CASRWEKAGELFF. The DNA for the CDR3 is TGTGCCAGCAGATGGGAAAAGGCCGGGGAGCTGTTTTTT.

The gene calls are TRBV28 and TRBJ1-5; weak D call: TRBD1 (6 bases). CDR1 and CDR2 (germline): MDHEN, SYDVKM. The V end lost 5 bases, the J end lost 0 bases, and 14 bases lay between the germline ends. This CDR3 is built from 16 residues. CDR3 DNA sequence: TGTGCCAGCAGTCACCGACAGGTATATAGCAATCAGCCCCAGCATTTT. It yields the protein CASSHRQVYSNQPQHF.

The chain couples TRBV5-1 to TRBJ2-2; D possibly corresponds to TRBD1 (6 bases). CDR3 length: 15 amino acids. V was clipped by 4 bases and J by 4 bases, with 14 bases between them. Germline-derived CDR1 and CDR2 are SGHRS and YFSETQ. In DNA form, the CDR3 reads TGCGCCAGCAGCGAACAGGGAGCCGGCACCGGGGAGCTGTTTTTT. Residues: CASSEQGAGTGELFF.

The CDR3 DNA is TGTGCCAGCAGCTTAGAAACAGCCCAAGAGACCCAGTACTTC. Its translation: CASSLETAQETQYF. The V call is TRBV7-8, the J call TRBJ2-5; no definite D call. The germline V and J ends were trimmed by 1 base and 1 base, with 7 bases remaining between them. The CDR3 runs to 14 residues. In germline, CDR1 is SGHVS, CDR2 FQNEAQ.

There are many counts of this clonotype. CDR3 DNA: TGTGCCAGCAGTTTGAGGCGTCTCTTGTATGGCTACACCTTC. Its translation is CASSLRRLLYGYTF. The chain links TRBV12-3 or TRBV12-4 to TRBJ1-2; D ambiguous. The CDR3 is 14 amino acids. V was pared by 3 bases and J by 5 bases, with 13 bases between.

The chain employs TRBV5-1 and TRBJ2-7; a weak D match, TRBD1 (6 bases). Between the trimmed V and J ends, which lost 4 bases and 2 bases, there was a span of 16 bases. Germline loops: CDR1 SGHRS, CDR2 YFSETQ. The CDR3 loop spans 15 amino acids. This CDR3 reads CASSPGQMLTYEQYF. DNA of the CDR3: TGCGCCAGCAGCCCCGGACAGATGCTAACCTACGAGCAGTACTTC.

This clonotype was recorded many times. The rearrangement links TRBV2 to TRBJ2-7; D is undetermined. The CDR3 consists of 15 residues. CDR1 is SNHLY and CDR2 is FYNNEI in the germline V gene. Deletions cut 4 bases from V and 1 base from J, with 14 bases between. The CDR3 region is CASSGEGFRSYEQYF. The CDR3 bases are TGTGCCAGCAGTGGGGAAGGGTTTCGGTCCTACGAGCAGTACTTC.